Listed below are T cell receptor beta chains from one sample, sequenced in a study of beta chain features in type 1 diabetes. The protocol was immunoSEQ multiplex PCR, while the TCRdb copy is restricted to in-frame clones and leaves out a portion. The repertoire has hundreds of thousands of clones, roughly a sixth of them found once; the top ten carry around 0.095%. The sequenced material came from naive CD4+ T cells from blood. These receptors all come from a man between 18 and 35 years old in good health. CDR3s leave out the opening cysteine and the closing phenylalanine or tryptophan. The D gene is left open where the match is weak. Expanded clones are given a class, and other clones once, few, many or no size at all.

size,J,V,D,CDR3
.,TRBJ2-7,TRBV23-1,.,ASSLGASYEQY
many,TRBJ2-3,TRBV4-3,.,ASSQAGDTQY
few,TRBJ1-6,TRBV10-3,.,VEGTYNLPLH
few,TRBJ1-1,TRBV29-1,.,SAELVGDMRNTEAF
few,TRBJ2-2,TRBV4-3,.,ASSRSGGPSDTGELF
.,TRBJ1-6,TRBV2,.,ASRVSASPLH
.,TRBJ2-5,TRBV7-2,TRBD2,ASSRRTSGETQY
few,TRBJ1-1,TRBV20-1,.,SAPTGLEAF
.,TRBJ1-3,TRBV7-9,.,ASSLNRARAGGNTIY
few,TRBJ2-1,TRBV7-9,TRBD1,ASRLTGDRNEQF
few,TRBJ1-3,TRBV19,TRBD1,ASIPGTGGMDTIY
few,TRBJ2-1,TRBV2,.,ASSVRSRPSSYNEQF
few,TRBJ1-2,TRBV6-5,TRBD1,ASSQTPGQTYGYT
.,TRBJ1-2,TRBV5-1,.,ASSLDGNYGYT
few,TRBJ2-2,TRBV28,.,ASIEPNTGELF
.,TRBJ2-1,TRBV18,.,ASSPGQHGTEQF
.,TRBJ1-5,TRBV6-5,.,ASQVTGNQPQH
.,TRBJ1-2,TRBV20-1,.,SANLLGYT
.,TRBJ2-5,TRBV15,TRBD2,ATSRDRGTSGTQETQY
.,TRBJ2-5,TRBV7-2,.,ASSQTGAQETQY
.,TRBJ2-7,TRBV15,TRBD1,ATSREARTTGGYEQY
.,TRBJ2-7,TRBV7-3,.,ASSLSGGEQY
.,TRBJ2-3,TRBV29-1,TRBD2,SVEGLAGGADTQY
few,TRBJ1-5,TRBV6-5,.,ASSSGTVGNQPQH
.,TRBJ1-1,TRBV14,TRBD1,ASSRTGLDTEAF
.,TRBJ2-3,TRBV9,.,ASSPRTGTQY
few,TRBJ1-5,TRBV6-6,.,ASSRGVASRNQPQH
few,TRBJ1-3,TRBV5-4,.,ASRPGTGNTIY
few,TRBJ2-7,TRBV4-3,.,ASSQGPYEQY
.,TRBJ1-5,TRBV19,.,ASSNPQGNQPQH
.,TRBJ2-7,TRBV28,TRBD1,ASSHPGQGQGEQY
few,TRBJ1-6,TRBV5-4,.,ASSLPQPGLSPLH
few,TRBJ2-1,TRBV5-4,TRBD2,ASSWEGSSYNEQF
.,TRBJ2-3,TRBV5-4,.,ASSLDGGIKSTDTQY
.,TRBJ2-1,TRBV7-3,TRBD1,ASSPAGTAYNEQF
few,TRBJ2-1,TRBV19,.,ASSPLGLGLGNEQF
few,TRBJ1-5,TRBV5-6,.,ASSPGRGNQPQH
.,TRBJ2-6,TRBV9,.,ASSVGSGSSGANVLT
.,TRBJ2-7,TRBV6-4,TRBD2,ASSDPGLAGGPAYEQY
.,TRBJ1-2,TRBV5-1,TRBD1,ASSLETGRVGYT
.,TRBJ1-1,TRBV28,.,ASSLRPVEAF
.,TRBJ1-2,TRBV29-1,.,SVGPSYGYT
.,TRBJ1-1,TRBV4-2,.,ASSQVWTQADTEAF
.,TRBJ2-1,TRBV5-1,TRBD2,ASRDYSYNEQF
few,TRBJ2-7,TRBV7-2,TRBD1,ASSLVTGQGSYEQY
.,TRBJ2-1,TRBV5-6,TRBD2,ASSGLAGGPYNEQF
.,TRBJ1-2,TRBV18,TRBD1,ASSSGQARIYGYT
.,TRBJ2-5,TRBV28,.,ASSLSQQETQY
.,TRBJ1-5,TRBV19,.,ASSMWGSNQPQH
.,TRBJ2-1,TRBV23-1,.,ASSQSRVSSYNEQF
.,TRBJ2-7,TRBV19,.,ASSEGGARY
.,TRBJ2-2,TRBV7-9,.,ASSLVRPTNTGELF
.,TRBJ2-3,TRBV5-1,TRBD2,ASRRTSASSTDAQY